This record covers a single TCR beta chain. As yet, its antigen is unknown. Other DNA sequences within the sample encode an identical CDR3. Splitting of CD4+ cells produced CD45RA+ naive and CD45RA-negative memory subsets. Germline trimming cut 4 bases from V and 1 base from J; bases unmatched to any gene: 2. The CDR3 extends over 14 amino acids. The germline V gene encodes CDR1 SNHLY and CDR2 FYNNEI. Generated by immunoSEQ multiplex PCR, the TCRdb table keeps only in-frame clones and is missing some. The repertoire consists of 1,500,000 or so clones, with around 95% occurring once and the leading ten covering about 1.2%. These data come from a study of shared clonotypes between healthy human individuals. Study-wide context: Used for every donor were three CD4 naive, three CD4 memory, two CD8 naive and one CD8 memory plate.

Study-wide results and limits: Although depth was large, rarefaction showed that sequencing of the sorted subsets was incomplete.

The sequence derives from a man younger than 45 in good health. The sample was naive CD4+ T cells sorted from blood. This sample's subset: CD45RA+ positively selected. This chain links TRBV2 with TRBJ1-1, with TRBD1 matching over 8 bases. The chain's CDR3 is CASSVGQGNTEAFF. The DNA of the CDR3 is TGTGCCAGCAGTGTAGGACAGGGGAACACTGAAGCTTTCTTT.